These 23 T cell receptor beta chains share one sample of origin, sequenced in a study of blood T cell repertoires in COVID-19. Profiling relied on immunoSEQ multiplex PCR, and the TCRdb table lists in-frame clones only, not all of them. The table has 130,000 to 150,000 clones, around 81% seen once. Sequencing used peripheral blood. These receptors came from a woman aged 40-49 years with active or convalescent COVID-19.

The chain recombines TRBV18 with TRBJ1-2; no clear D gene. V lost 2 bases to trimming and J lost 7 bases, with 14 bases between them. Germline lookup yields CDR1 KGHSH and CDR2 LQKENI. This CDR3 spans 14 amino acids. The CDR3 region is CASSPGFLDSGYTF. The CDR3 bases are TGTGCCAGCTCACCAGGGTTCTTAGACTCTGGCTACACCTTC.

The chain has TRBV19 and TRBJ1-2; 7 positions match TRBD1. Trimming cost V 5 bases and J 6 bases; bases outside gene matches: 6. The CDR3 has 13 amino acids. Germline lookup yields CDR1 LNHDA and CDR2 SQIVND (reference sequence). In DNA, the CDR3 is TGTGCCAGTAGTCAGGGGACAGCGAATGGCTACACCTTC. Translating it yields CASSQGTANGYTF.

CDR3 sequence: CARWVGQGCTGELFF. CDR3 in DNA: TGTGCCAGGTGGGTAGGACAGGGGTGCACCGGGGAGCTGTTTTTT. The J gene is TRBJ2-2, the V gene TRBV2, with TRBD1 matching 9 bases. The CDR3 runs to 15 residues. Germline V gene data show CDR1 as SNHLY and CDR2 as FYNNEI. V lost 9 bases to trimming and J lost 4 bases; unmatched junction nucleotides: 9.

This sequence joins TRBV28 and TRBJ1-6, with 7 bases that match TRBD1. CDR1 and CDR2 from the germline V gene are MDHEN and SYDVKM. V was clipped by 7 bases and J by 6 bases; unmatched bases: 12. CDR3 size: 16 residues. CDR3 sequence (DNA): TGTGCCAGCAAGTTTTCCCCGACAGGGTCTAATTCACCCCTCCACTTT. Protein product: CASKFSPTGSNSPLHF.

In DNA form, the CDR3 reads TGTGCCAGCAGCCCTGGGACAGGGGCCGGCGAGGGAAACACCATATATTTT. Amino acids: CASSPGTGAGEGNTIYF. The chain employs TRBV9 and TRBJ1-3, with 10 bases identical to TRBD1. CDR3 length: 17 amino acids. Germline CDR1 reads SGDLS; CDR2 reads YYNGEE. The J segment lost 4 bases and the V segment lost 4 bases, leaving 11 bases of the junction unmatched.

This chain uses TRBV5-1 with TRBJ1-5; perhaps TRBD1 as D (6 bases). Trimming shortened V by 0 bases and J by 2 bases, and 15 bases separated the two germline ends. The length of the CDR3 is 17 residues. CDR1 and CDR2 from the germline V gene are SGHRS and YFSETQ. This CDR3 is CASSLAEQGSGNQPQHF. The CDR3 DNA sequence: TGCGCCAGCAGCTTGGCAGAACAGGGATCCGGCAATCAGCCCCAGCATTTT.

The rearrangement links TRBV9 to TRBJ1-3; D remains unclear. CDR1 and CDR2 from the germline V gene are SGDLS and YYNGEE. V gave up 0 bases and J gave up 3 bases, with 16 bases separating them. The CDR3 runs to 17 residues. CDR3 sequence reads: CASSVVDRGIGGNTIYF. The CDR3 bases are TGTGCCAGCAGCGTAGTGGACCGGGGTATCGGTGGAAACACCATATATTTT.

The V call is TRBV21-1, the J call TRBJ2-5; the D call in the table, TRBD1, was not verified against the DNA. TRBV21-1 counts as a pseudogene. This CDR3 contains 15 residues. The CDR3 here is CASSWNTGTGETQYF. The CDR3 region has the DNA TGTGCCAGCAGCTGGAATACCGGGACAGGGGAGACCCAGTACTTC.

V gene TRBV3-1 (or the pseudogene TRBV3-2) combines with J gene TRBJ1-1; 7 nucleotides align to TRBD1. CDR1 is LGHDT and CDR2 is YNNKEL in the germline V gene (reference sequence). This CDR3 is 18 amino acids long. J lost 5 bases, V lost 1 base, and 16 bases had no gene match. The CDR3 sequence: CASSQGGSRTGPGTEAFF. CDR3 DNA sequence: TGTGCCAGCAGCCAAGGGGGGTCGCGGACAGGCCCGGGGACTGAAGCTTTCTTT.

CDR3 bases: TGTGCCAGCAGCCCAGCGGGTAACTATGGCTACACCTTC. Residues: CASSPAGNYGYTF. V usage is TRBV6-5 and J usage is TRBJ1-2; no firm D call. The length of the CDR3 is 13 residues. Germline assignment: CDR1 MNHEY and CDR2 SVGAGI. V shed 6 bases and J shed 1 base, with 9 bases lying between them.

This clone was observed a few times. The chain combines TRBV28 with TRBJ1-5; the D is unclear. The CDR3 is 16 amino acids. The V end was cut by 2 bases, the J end by 2 bases, with 13 bases between. From germline, CDR1 is MDHEN and CDR2 SYDVKM. The DNA of the CDR3 is TGTGCCAGCAGTTTAGGCCCCCGCGGGGGCAATCAGCCCCAGCATTTT. It encodes CASSLGPRGGNQPQHF.

This sequence joins TRBV6-5 and TRBJ1-1; D unclear. This CDR3 contains 16 residues. Germline CDR1 is MNHEY and CDR2 is SVGAGI. The V end lost 0 bases, the J end lost 0 bases, and 11 bases lay between the germline ends. The CDR3 bases are TGTGCCAGCAGTTACTCGGTCCGGGTCCTGAACACTGAAGCTTTCTTT. Amino acid sequence: CASSYSVRVLNTEAFF.

The chain carries TRBV5-1 and TRBJ2-5, with TRBD2 as a possible D gene (6 bases). The CDR3 covers 16 residues. Germline assignment: CDR1 SGHRS and CDR2 YFSETQ. With 1 base removed from V and 4 bases from J, the gap between germline ends came to 17 bases. CDR3 region: CASSLFGTPGGETQYF. In DNA, the CDR3 is TGCGCCAGCAGCTTGTTCGGGACCCCCGGGGGAGAGACCCAGTACTTC.

The chain couples TRBV7-2 to TRBJ2-3, with 9 bases that match TRBD2. The CDR3 has 16 amino acids. The V segment lost 0 bases and the J segment 1 base; nucleotides outside the gene matches: 2. Looked up from germline, CDR1 is SGHTA and CDR2 is FQGNSA. CDR3 loop: CASSLAGGRGTDTQYF. The CDR3 nucleotides read TGTGCCAGCAGCTTAGCGGGCGGGAGGGGCACAGATACGCAGTATTTT.

This chain uses TRBV29-1 with TRBJ2-1; a possible D gene is TRBD2 (5 bases). Germline CDR1 is SQVTM and CDR2 is ANQGSEA. This CDR3 spans 13 amino acids. Trimming cost V 5 bases and J 7 bases, with 15 bases left between them. This CDR3 reads CSVKTGPGNEQFF. DNA of the CDR3: TGCAGCGTTAAAACCGGTCCGGGGAATGAGCAGTTCTTC.

Within the sample, this clone is medium-sized. The V gene is TRBV3-1 (or the pseudogene TRBV3-2), the J gene TRBJ1-1, with a tentative D call TRBD1 (5 bases). The CDR3 length is 11 residues. Deletions cut 7 bases from V and 4 bases from J, with 7 bases between. Germline V lookup: CDR1 LGHDT, CDR2 YNNKEL (reference sequence). The CDR3 loop is CASMGGTEAFF. CDR3 sequence (DNA): TGTGCCAGCATGGGGGGCACTGAAGCTTTCTTT.

V gene TRBV3-1 (or the pseudogene TRBV3-2) combines with J gene TRBJ2-7, with TRBD1 matching 11 bases. The V gene end was trimmed by 5 bases and the J gene end by 3 bases; junction bases not matched to a gene: 9. Per germline, CDR1 LGHDT and CDR2 YNNKEL (reference sequence). The CDR3 consists of 16 residues. The CDR3: CASSTRLGTGGYEQYF. CDR3 nucleotide sequence: TGTGCCAGCAGCACAAGGCTCGGGACAGGGGGCTACGAGCAGTACTTC.

The genes are TRBV30 and TRBJ1-6, with 7 bases identical to TRBD1. Germline CDR1 is GTSNPN and CDR2 is SVGIG (reference sequence). V trimming: 0 bases; J trimming: 6 bases; junction bases outside the gene matches: 8. This CDR3 has 16 amino acids. The CDR3 sequence: CAWSVGGGPSNSPLHF. The CDR3 DNA sequence: TGTGCCTGGAGTGTAGGAGGGGGCCCCTCTAATTCACCCCTCCACTTT.

V gene TRBV19 combines with J gene TRBJ2-5; 11 bases match TRBD2. Germline CDR1 and CDR2: LNHDA and SQIVND (reference sequence). After removal of 3 bases from V and 4 bases from J, the junction contained 13 bases not matched to a gene. The CDR3 spans 18 residues. CDR3 DNA sequence: TGTGCCAGTAGTATCCCGACCATAGCGGGAGGGCCGAGAGAGACCCAGTACTTC. Translated: CASSIPTIAGGPRETQYF.

V is TRBV20-1 and J is TRBJ1-5; D is uncertain. This CDR3 region has 11 residues. Per the germline V gene, CDR1 is DFQATT and CDR2 is SNEGSKA (reference sequence). V lost 5 bases to trimming and J lost 7 bases, with 9 bases between them. The CDR3 region is CSAGLAQPQHF. CDR3 DNA: TGCAGTGCTGGCTTGGCCCAGCCCCAGCATTTT.

The chain is built from TRBV24-1 and TRBJ2-3; the match to TRBD2 covers 10 bases. Germline CDR1 KGHDR, CDR2 SFDVKD. The CDR3 has 14 amino acids. The J segment lost 4 bases and the V segment lost 11 bases, leaving 8 bases of the junction unmatched. CDR3 protein: CASESGRAADTQYF. The CDR3 DNA is TGTGCCAGTGAAAGCGGGAGGGCCGCAGATACGCAGTATTTT.

V usage is TRBV6-5 and J usage is TRBJ1-2; no clear D. Trimming removed 2 bases from V and 4 bases from J, with 8 bases in between. The CDR3 sequence is 13 residues long. Germline V gene data show CDR1 as MNHEY and CDR2 as SVGAGI. The CDR3: CASSYEGAYGYTF. CDR3 DNA: TGTGCCAGCAGTTACGAGGGAGCCTATGGCTACACCTTC.

The count of this clone is one. The genes are TRBV27 and TRBJ1-2; 7 nucleotides agree with TRBD1. CDR1 is MNHEY, CDR2 SMNVEV, per germline (reference sequence). V was pared by 9 bases and J by 0 bases, with 4 bases of the junction left unmatched. CDR3 length equals 13 residues. The CDR3 region is CASRDSPNYGYTF. CDR3 DNA: TGTGCCAGTCGGGACAGCCCTAACTATGGCTACACCTTC.